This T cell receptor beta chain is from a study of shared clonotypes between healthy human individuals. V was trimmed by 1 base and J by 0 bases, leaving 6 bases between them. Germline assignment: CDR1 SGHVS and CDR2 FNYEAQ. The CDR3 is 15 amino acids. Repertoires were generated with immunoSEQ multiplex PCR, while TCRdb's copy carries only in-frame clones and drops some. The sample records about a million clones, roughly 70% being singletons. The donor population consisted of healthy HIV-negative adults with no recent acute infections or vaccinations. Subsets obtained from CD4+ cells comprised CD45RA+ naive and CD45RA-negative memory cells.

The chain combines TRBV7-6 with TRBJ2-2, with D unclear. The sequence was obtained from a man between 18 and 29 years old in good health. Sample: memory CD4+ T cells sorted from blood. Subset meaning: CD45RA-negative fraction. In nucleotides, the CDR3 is TGTGCCAGCAGCTTAGGGCTGGCGAACACCGGGGAGCTGTTTTTT. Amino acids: CASSLGLANTGELFF.